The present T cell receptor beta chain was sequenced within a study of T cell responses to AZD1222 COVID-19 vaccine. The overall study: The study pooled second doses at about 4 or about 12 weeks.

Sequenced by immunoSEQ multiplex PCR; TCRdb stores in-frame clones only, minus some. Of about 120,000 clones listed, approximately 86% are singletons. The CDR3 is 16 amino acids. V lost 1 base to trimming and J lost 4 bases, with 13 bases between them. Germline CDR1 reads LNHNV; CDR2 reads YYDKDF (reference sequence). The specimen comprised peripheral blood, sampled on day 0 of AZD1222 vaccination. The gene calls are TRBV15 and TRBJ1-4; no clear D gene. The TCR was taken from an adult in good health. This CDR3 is CATSRAVGRGNEKLFF. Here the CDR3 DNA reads TGTGCCACCAGCAGAGCCGTGGGCCGGGGTAATGAAAAACTGTTTTTT.